Listed here are 28 T cell receptor beta chains from one sample, sequenced in a study of cytotoxic CD8 clonotypes in ibrutinib-treated CLL. Libraries were prepared by immunoSEQ multiplex PCR; TCRdb keeps only in-frame clonotypes and omits some of them. The sample includes about 60,000 clones, 45% to 70% seen only once; the top ten take roughly 21%. The material was PBMCs, obtained after 24 months of ibrutinib treatment. These receptors came from a human donor with chronic lymphocytic leukemia.

V usage is TRBV5-1 and J usage is TRBJ2-1; 8 bases fit TRBD1. Trimming at V came to 9 bases and at J to 4 bases, leaving 15 bases not matched to a gene. The CDR3 runs to 16 residues. Per the germline V gene, CDR1 is SGHRS and CDR2 is YFSETQ. CDR3 region: CATGQAPGSLYNEQFF. The CDR3 DNA follows: TGCGCCACGGGACAGGCCCCCGGTTCTCTTTACAATGAGCAGTTCTTC.

This clone was counted a few times. The chain joins TRBV27 to TRBJ1-2; D gene uncertain. V shed 4 bases and J shed 7 bases, with 16 bases lying between them. Germline assignment: CDR1 MNHEY and CDR2 SMNVEV (reference sequence). The CDR3 totals 14 residues. CDR3 sequence reads: CASSYNGRGGGYTF. The CDR3 nucleotides are TGTGCCAGCAGTTACAACGGCCGGGGAGGTGGCTACACCTTC.

The chain uses TRBV7-2 and TRBJ2-3, with 10 bases that match TRBD2. The CDR3 extends over 16 amino acids. The V and J ends lost 2 bases and 11 bases, in that order; junction bases with no gene match: 13. Germline-derived CDR1 and CDR2 are SGHTA and FQGNSA. CDR3 residues: CASSLKSSGSGIRQYF. The CDR3 nucleotides read TGTGCCAGCAGCTTAAAATCTAGCGGGAGTGGGATACGGCAGTATTTT. Looking up the rest from reference TRBV7-2 and TRBJ2-3 gives the full variable domain: GAGVSQSPSNKVTEKGKDVELRCDPISGHTALYWYRQSLGQGLEFLIYFQGNSAPDKSGLPSDRFSAERTGGSVSTLTIQRTQQEDSAVYLCASSLKSSGSGIRQYFGPGTRLTVL.

CDR3 protein: CASSQRGVWNEQYF. CDR3 DNA sequence: TGTGCCAGCAGCCAAAGAGGGGTCTGGAACGAGCAGTACTTC. The chain is built from TRBV7-2 and TRBJ2-7; D tentatively fits TRBD1 or TRBD2 (5 bases each). CDR3 length equals 14 residues. Germline values: CDR1 SGHTA, CDR2 FQGNSA. With 5 bases removed from V and 5 bases from J, the gap between germline ends came to 16 bases.

The V call is TRBV25-1, the J call TRBJ2-2, with unresolved D. Between the trimmed V and J ends, which lost 1 base and 3 bases, there was a span of 9 bases. CDR1 is MGHDK and CDR2 is SYGVNS in the germline V gene. CDR3 length equals 15 residues. Here the CDR3 DNA reads TGTGCCAGCAGTGAATCTCGGTGGGACACCGGGGAGCTGTTTTTT. This translates into CASSESRWDTGELFF.

This clone was counted only a few times. J is TRBJ1-1 and V is TRBV19; TRBD1 agrees at 7 bases. Germline values: CDR1 LNHDA, CDR2 SQIVND (reference sequence). CDR3 length: 14 residues. Trimming at V came to 5 bases and at J to 6 bases, leaving 9 bases not matched to a gene. This chain's CDR3 is CASSAKTGVAEAFF. CDR3 nucleotides: TGTGCCAGTAGTGCAAAAACAGGGGTTGCTGAAGCTTTCTTT.

This clone occurred many times. The chain is built from TRBV7-2 and TRBJ1-1; D not resolved. V was pared by 2 bases and J by 4 bases, with 11 bases between. CDR3 length: 14 amino acids. Germline CDR1 SGHTA, CDR2 FQGNSA. As DNA, the CDR3 is TGTGCCAGCAGCTTATCTCCTTTAGTCACTGAAGCTTTCTTT. Amino acid sequence: CASSLSPLVTEAFF.

V usage is TRBV1 and J usage is TRBJ2-3. TRBV1 is marked as a pseudogene. The length of the CDR3 is 19 residues. This CDR3 is CTSSQEPDSLLGLTDTQYF. CDR3 in DNA: TGCACCAGCAGCCAAGAGCCGGACTCGCTGCTGGGGCTCACAGATACGCAGTATTTT.

The chain links TRBV6-5 to TRBJ1-1, with no clear D. CDR3 size: 15 residues. Germline V gene lookup returns CDR1 MNHEY and CDR2 SVGAGI. V lost 5 bases and J lost 1, with 14 bases in between. CDR3 protein: CASSTGPTRNTEAFF. The DNA of the CDR3 is TGTGCCAGCAGTACCGGACCAACACGGAACACTGAAGCTTTCTTT.

The J gene is TRBJ2-2, the V gene TRBV5-4; tentative D call: TRBD2 (6 bases). The CDR3 spans 16 residues. Trimming cost V 0 bases and J 0 bases, with 9 bases left between them. The germline V gene has CDR1 SGHNT and CDR2 YYREEE (reference sequence). CDR3 residues: CASSLAGGANTGELFF. CDR3 in DNA: TGTGCCAGCAGCTTGGCCGGGGGAGCGAACACCGGGGAGCTGTTTTTT.

This clone was picked up a small number of times. The CDR3 bases are TGTGCCAGCAGCTTAGAGGGGCTAGAGGAAAATGAGCAGTTCTTC. This gives the protein CASSLEGLEENEQFF. The rearrangement uses TRBV11-2 and TRBJ2-1; maybe TRBD1 (5 bases). Between the trimmed V and J ends, which lost 0 bases and 7 bases, there was a span of 13 bases. The germline V gene encodes CDR1 SGHAT and CDR2 FQNNGV. The CDR3 loop spans 15 amino acids.

This clone was counted a few times. The rearrangement links TRBV2 to TRBJ1-2, with 7 bases that match TRBD1. The germline gives CDR1 SNHLY, CDR2 FYNNEI. V shed 1 base and J 4 bases; nucleotides not matched to a gene: 6. The CDR3 is 15 residues long. In nucleotides, the CDR3 is TGTGCCAGCAGTGAAGGCGAAGGGGGCTCCTATGGCTACACCTTC. Its translation: CASSEGEGGSYGYTF.

CDR3: CASSGANRWGNSNQPQHF. As DNA, the CDR3 is TGTGCCAGCTCTGGGGCGAACCGATGGGGGAATAGCAATCAGCCCCAGCATTTT. The chain combines TRBV18 with TRBJ1-5; D might be TRBD1 (5 bases). Germline CDR1 is KGHSH and CDR2 is LQKENI. There are 18 residues in the CDR3. Between the trimmed V and J ends, which lost 6 bases and 0 bases, there was a span of 21 bases. The full variable domain, with the rest looked up from reference TRBV18 and TRBJ1-5, is NAGVMQNPRHLVRRRGQEARLRCSPMKGHSHVYWYRQLPEEGLKFMVYLQKENIIDESGMPKERFSAEFPKEGPSILRIQQVVRGDSAAYFCASSGANRWGNSNQPQHFGDGTRLSIL.

The genes are TRBV5-1 and TRBJ2-2; 11 nucleotides align to TRBD2. Germline lookup yields CDR1 SGHRS and CDR2 YFSETQ. This CDR3 contains 15 residues. Unmatched junction bases numbered 6, after V lost 9 bases and J lost 2 bases. The CDR3, as DNA: TGCGCCACATCCGGGACTAGCGGAAACACCGGGGAGCTGTTTTTT. Translated: CATSGTSGNTGELFF.

V and J are TRBV5-1 and TRBJ2-2; D might be TRBD1 (5 bases). The CDR3 has 16 residues. V shed 0 bases and J shed 0 bases, with 9 bases lying between them. Germline V gene lookup returns CDR1 SGHRS and CDR2 YFSETQ. This CDR3 is CASSLGQGANTGELFF. DNA for the CDR3: TGCGCCAGCAGCTTGGGTCAGGGTGCGAACACCGGGGAGCTGTTTTTT.

The chain is built from TRBV10-3 and TRBJ1-3; D is possibly TRBD1 (6 bases). V lost 11 bases, J lost 0 bases, and 14 bases lay in between. Germline CDR1 and CDR2: ENHRY and SYGVKD. There are 14 residues in the CDR3. The CDR3 loop is CASRDTVSGNTIYF. CDR3 sequence (DNA): TGTGCCTCACGGGACACCGTCTCTGGAAACACCATATATTTT.

Of note for this clone: Mismatch with germline at one junction end may stem from a read error. The J gene is TRBJ2-4, the V gene TRBV4-2; the match to TRBD1 covers 12 bases. Germline-derived CDR1 and CDR2 are LGHNA and YNFKEQ. CDR3 length: 19 amino acids. The CDR3 loop is CASSQVGTGGSSSKYIQYF. The DNA of the CDR3 is TGTGCCAGCAGCCAAGTAGGGACAGGGGGCTCCTCTTCCAAATACATTCAGTACTTC.

The chain links TRBV20-1 to TRBJ2-1; D is ambiguous. The CDR3 has 11 residues. The germline V gene has CDR1 DFQATT and CDR2 SNEGSKA (reference sequence). V gave up 3 bases and J gave up 7 bases, with 7 bases separating them. CDR3 region: CSASYGNEQFF. In nucleotides, the CDR3 is TGCAGTGCTAGTTATGGAAATGAGCAGTTCTTC.

The rearrangement joins TRBV29-1 to TRBJ1-5; D is uncertain. Trimming cost V 8 bases and J 4 bases, with 12 bases left between them. The CDR3 contains 12 residues. Germline values: CDR1 SQVTM, CDR2 ANQGSEA. The CDR3 loop reads CSTQDFNQPQHF. As DNA, the CDR3 is TGCAGCACCCAGGACTTTAATCAGCCCCAGCATTTT.

The chain has TRBV15 and TRBJ2-7; D is perhaps TRBD1 (5 bases). This CDR3 comprises 13 residues. Germline CDR1 is LNHNV and CDR2 is YYDKDF (reference sequence). Trimming cost V 3 bases and J 6 bases, with 12 bases left between them. The CDR3 protein is CATSSLREGEQYF. The CDR3 nucleotides read TGTGCCACCAGCAGCCTCAGGGAAGGCGAGCAGTACTTC.

J is TRBJ1-2 and V is TRBV6-5; D gene unclear. The CDR3 has 12 residues. The ends were cut back, 7 bases at V and 4 bases at J, with 10 bases in the middle. The germline CDR1 and CDR2 sequences are MNHEY and SVGAGI. This chain's CDR3 is CASTHPPYGYTF. The DNA for the CDR3 is TGTGCCAGCACCCACCCCCCCTATGGCTACACCTTC.

The chain has TRBV2 and TRBJ1-4; D might be TRBD1 (5 bases). V was shortened by 4 bases and J by 7 bases, with 13 bases between the two germline ends. CDR1 and CDR2 (germline): SNHLY, FYNNEI. The CDR3 has 14 amino acids. In DNA, the CDR3 is TGTGCCAGCAGTGTGAGGGGAAAAGGTGAAAAACTGTTTTTT. Its protein is CASSVRGKGEKLFF.

The V call is TRBV19, the J call TRBJ1-5; a possible D gene is TRBD1 (5 bases). V was shortened by 5 bases and J by 4 bases, with 24 bases between the two germline ends. The CDR3 is 18 amino acids. Germline lookup yields CDR1 LNHDA and CDR2 SQIVND (reference sequence). CDR3 DNA: TGTGCCAGTAGTCTTACTCACGGGGCAGTTTTGTTAAATCAGCCCCAGCATTTT. It specifies CASSLTHGAVLLNQPQHF.

This clone came up many times. The J gene is TRBJ1-2, the V gene TRBV15; TRBD1 is a possible D gene (6 bases). This CDR3 region has 15 residues. The V end lost 0 bases, the J end lost 3 bases, and 11 bases lay between the germline ends. Germline V gives CDR1 LNHNV, CDR2 YYDKDF (reference sequence). CDR3 sequence: CATSRDSGTHYGYTF. CDR3 DNA: TGTGCCACCAGCAGAGATTCGGGGACACACTATGGCTACACCTTC.

The chain recombines TRBV18 with TRBJ2-7; possibly TRBD1 for D (6 bases). Looked up from germline, CDR1 is KGHSH and CDR2 is LQKENI. This CDR3 is built from 12 residues. Between the trimmed V and J ends, which lost 2 bases and 4 bases, there was a span of 6 bases. The CDR3 region is CASSPRGYEQYV. In nucleotides, the CDR3 is TGTGCCAGCTCACCAAGGGGGTACGAGCAGTACGTC.

This clone was recorded a few times. The CDR3 region has the DNA TGTGCCAGCAGTTACGGAGGCTATGGCTACACCTTC. It yields the protein CASSYGGYGYTF. V and J are TRBV6-6 and TRBJ1-2; D remains unclear. CDR3 size: 12 residues. Per germline, CDR1 MNHNY and CDR2 SVGAGI (reference sequence). Trimming left V 2 bases short and J 4 bases short, with 5 bases between.

The chain joins TRBV10-3 to TRBJ2-6, with TRBD2 identical over 7 bases. The CDR3 covers 17 residues. V was clipped by 3 bases and J by 2 bases; unmatched bases: 7. CDR1 ENHRY and CDR2 SYGVKD come from the germline V gene. CDR3: CAISDVASGTGANVLTF. In DNA form, the CDR3 reads TGTGCCATCAGTGACGTGGCTAGCGGAACTGGGGCCAACGTCCTGACTTTC.

This clone was detected a few times. The V call is TRBV13, the J call TRBJ2-7; weak D call: TRBD2 (7 bases). The CDR3 spans 14 residues. The ends were cut back, 4 bases at V and 3 bases at J, with 13 bases in the middle. Germline V gives CDR1 PRHDT, CDR2 FYEKMQ (reference sequence). CDR3 DNA: TGTGCCAGCAGCTCGCAGGGGAGGGTCTACGAGCAGTACTTC. Translation gives CASSSQGRVYEQYF.